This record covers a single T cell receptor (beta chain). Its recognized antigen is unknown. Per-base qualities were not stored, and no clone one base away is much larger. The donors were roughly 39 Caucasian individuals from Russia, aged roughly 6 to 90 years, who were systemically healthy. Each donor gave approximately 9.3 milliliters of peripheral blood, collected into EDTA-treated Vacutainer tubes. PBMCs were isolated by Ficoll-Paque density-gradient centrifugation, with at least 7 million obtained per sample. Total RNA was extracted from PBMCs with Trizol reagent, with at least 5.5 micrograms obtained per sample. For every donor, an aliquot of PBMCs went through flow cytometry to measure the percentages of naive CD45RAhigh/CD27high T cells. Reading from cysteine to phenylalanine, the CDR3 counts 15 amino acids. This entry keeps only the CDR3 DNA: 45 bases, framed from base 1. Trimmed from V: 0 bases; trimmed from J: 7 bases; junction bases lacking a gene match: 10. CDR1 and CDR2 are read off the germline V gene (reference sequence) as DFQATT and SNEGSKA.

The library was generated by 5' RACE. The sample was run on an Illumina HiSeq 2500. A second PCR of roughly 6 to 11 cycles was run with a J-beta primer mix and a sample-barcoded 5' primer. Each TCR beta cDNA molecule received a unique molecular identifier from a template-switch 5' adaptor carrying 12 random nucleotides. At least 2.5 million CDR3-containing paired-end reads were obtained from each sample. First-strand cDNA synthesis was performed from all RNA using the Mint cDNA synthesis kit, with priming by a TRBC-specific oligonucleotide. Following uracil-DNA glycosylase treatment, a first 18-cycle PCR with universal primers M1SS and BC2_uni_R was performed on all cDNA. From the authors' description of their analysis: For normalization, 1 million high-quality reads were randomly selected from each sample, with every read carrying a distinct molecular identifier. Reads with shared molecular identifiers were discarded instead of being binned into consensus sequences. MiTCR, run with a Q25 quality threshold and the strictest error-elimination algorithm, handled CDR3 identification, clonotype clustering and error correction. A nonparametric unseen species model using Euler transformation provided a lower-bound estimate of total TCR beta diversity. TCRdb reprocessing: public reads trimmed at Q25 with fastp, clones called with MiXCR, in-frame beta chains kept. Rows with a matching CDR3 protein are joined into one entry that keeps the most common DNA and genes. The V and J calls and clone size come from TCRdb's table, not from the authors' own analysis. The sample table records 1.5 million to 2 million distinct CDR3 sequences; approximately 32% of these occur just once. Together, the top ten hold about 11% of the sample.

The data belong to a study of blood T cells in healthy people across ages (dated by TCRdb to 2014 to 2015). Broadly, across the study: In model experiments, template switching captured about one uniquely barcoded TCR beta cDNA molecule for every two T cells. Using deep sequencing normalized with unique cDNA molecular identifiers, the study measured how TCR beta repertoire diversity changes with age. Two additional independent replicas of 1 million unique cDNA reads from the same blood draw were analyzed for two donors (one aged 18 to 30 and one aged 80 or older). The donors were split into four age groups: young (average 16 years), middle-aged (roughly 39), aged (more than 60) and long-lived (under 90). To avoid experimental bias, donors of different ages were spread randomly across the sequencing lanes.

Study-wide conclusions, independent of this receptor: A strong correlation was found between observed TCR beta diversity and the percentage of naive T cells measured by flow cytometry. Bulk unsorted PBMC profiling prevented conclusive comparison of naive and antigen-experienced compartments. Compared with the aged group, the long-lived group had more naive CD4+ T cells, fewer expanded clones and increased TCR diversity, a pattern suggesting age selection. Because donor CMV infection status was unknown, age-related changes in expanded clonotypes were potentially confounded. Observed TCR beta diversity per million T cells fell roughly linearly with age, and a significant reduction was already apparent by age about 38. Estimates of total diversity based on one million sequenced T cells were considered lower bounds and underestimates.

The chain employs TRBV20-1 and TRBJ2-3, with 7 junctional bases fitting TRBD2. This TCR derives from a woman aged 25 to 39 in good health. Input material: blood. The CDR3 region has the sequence CSARDTGGSGYTQYF. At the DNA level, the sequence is TGCAGTGCTAGAGATACAGGCGGGAGCGGGTATACGCAGTATTTT.